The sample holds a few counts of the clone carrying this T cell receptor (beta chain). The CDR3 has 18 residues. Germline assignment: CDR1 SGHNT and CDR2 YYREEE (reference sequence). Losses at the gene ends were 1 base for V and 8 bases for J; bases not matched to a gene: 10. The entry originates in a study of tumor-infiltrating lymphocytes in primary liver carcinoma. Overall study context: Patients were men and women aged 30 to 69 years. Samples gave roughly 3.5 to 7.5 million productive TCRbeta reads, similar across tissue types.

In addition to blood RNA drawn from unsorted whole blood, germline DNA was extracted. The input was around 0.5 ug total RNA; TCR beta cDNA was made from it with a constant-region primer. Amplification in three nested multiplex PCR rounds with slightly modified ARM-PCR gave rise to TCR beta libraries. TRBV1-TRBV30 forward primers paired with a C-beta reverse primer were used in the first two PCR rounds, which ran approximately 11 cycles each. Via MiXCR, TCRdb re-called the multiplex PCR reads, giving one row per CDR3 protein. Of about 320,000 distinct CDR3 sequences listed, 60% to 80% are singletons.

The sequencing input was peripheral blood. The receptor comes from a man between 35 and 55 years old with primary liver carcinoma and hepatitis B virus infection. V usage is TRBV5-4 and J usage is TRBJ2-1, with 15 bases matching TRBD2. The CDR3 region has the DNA TGTGCCAGCAGCTTGAGCGGACCGGGACTAGCGGGAGGAGATGAGCAGTTCTTC. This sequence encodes CASSLSGPGLAGGDEQFF. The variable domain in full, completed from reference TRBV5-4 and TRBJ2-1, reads ETGVTQSPTHLIKTRGQQVTLRCSSQSGHNTVSWYQQALGQGPQFIFQYYREEENGRGNFPPRFSGLQFPNYSSELNVNALELDDSALYLCASSLSGPGLAGGDEQFFGPGTRLTVL.